The rows below give T cell receptor beta chains drawn from one sample of a study of blood T cell repertoires in COVID-19. Some clones are missing from TCRdb's copy, which holds only in-frame ones; the method was immunoSEQ multiplex PCR. Of 150,000 to 200,000 clones in the sample, roughly 84% were seen once. Sequencing was carried out using PBMCs or T cells enriched from blood (not recorded which). The source of these receptors is a woman aged 25-40 years who had been exposed to COVID-19. Each CDR3 is given with its conserved first and last residue. D genes are given only for firm matches. Size values are once, few and many counts, or a class for expanded clones, and some rows have none.

V gene,J gene,D gene,clone size,CDR3 protein,CDR3 DNA
TRBV6-5,TRBJ1-2,TRBD1,-,CASSLSTGGYDGYTF,TGTGCCAGCAGTCTTAGCACAGGGGGGTATGATGGCTACACCTTC
TRBV4-1,TRBJ1-2,-,-,CASSQLRQIYGYTF,TGCGCCAGCAGCCAACTTCGACAGATCTATGGCTACACCTTC
TRBV18,TRBJ1-2,TRBD1,-,CASSPYPTGNYGYTF,TGTGCCAGCTCACCGTATCCGACAGGGAACTATGGCTACACCTTC
TRBV9,TRBJ2-7,-,-,CASSERGTSYEQYF,TGTGCCAGCAGTGAGAGGGGGACATCTTACGAGCAGTACTTC
TRBV5-5,TRBJ2-3,-,few,CASSLIQGGTDTQYF,TGTGCCAGCAGCTTGATACAGGGAGGCACAGATACGCAGTATTTT
TRBV9,TRBJ1-2,-,-,CASSVAPTVSPSDGYTF,TGTGCCAGCAGCGTAGCTCCGACAGTTTCCCCCTCCGATGGCTACACCTTC
TRBV7-2,TRBJ2-1,-,-,CASSLRGAGEQFF,TGTGCCAGCAGCTTACGGGGGGCGGGGGAGCAGTTCTTC
TRBV3-1/TRBV3-2,TRBJ2-5,TRBD2,-,CASSLGLAGGVQETQYF,TGTGCCAGCAGCCTCGGACTAGCGGGGGGCGTCCAAGAGACCCAGTACTTC
TRBV11-2,TRBJ2-1,TRBD2,-,CASSLAVAGVTSYNEQFF,TGTGCCAGCAGCCTCGCCGTAGCGGGGGTTACTTCCTACAATGAGCAGTTCTTC
TRBV9,TRBJ1-1,-,-,CASSITPGHMNTEAFF,TGTGCCAGCAGCATAACTCCGGGTCACATGAACACTGAAGCTTTCTTT
TRBV2,TRBJ2-3,TRBD2,-,CASSVRLAGGTDTQYF,TGTGCCAGCAGTGTGCGTCTAGCGGGCGGGACCGATACGCAGTATTTT
TRBV7-2,TRBJ2-3,TRBD2,-,CASLWRGERRTQYF,TGTGCCAGCCTCTGGCGGGGGGAACGTCGGACGCAGTATTTT
TRBV11-1,TRBJ1-4,-,-,CASSSTALNEKLFF,TGTGCCAGCAGCTCGACAGCTCTTAATGAAAAACTGTTTTTT
TRBV19,TRBJ1-1,-,-,CASSIPHHTMNTEAFF,TGTGCCAGTAGTATCCCACATCATACTATGAACACTGAAGCTTTCTTT
TRBV20-1,TRBJ1-1,-,-,CSASLPGLKNTEAFF,TGCAGTGCTAGTCTCCCAGGCCTAAAGAACACTGAAGCTTTCTTT
TRBV12-5,TRBJ2-3,TRBD2,-,CASARGGGAASTDTQYF,TGTGCTAGTGCCAGGGGCGGGGGGGCCGCTAGCACAGATACGCAGTATTTT
TRBV7-2,TRBJ2-1,TRBD2,-,CASSLVAGGPFFF,TGTGCCAGCAGCTTAGTAGCGGGGGGGCCGTTTTTCTTC
TRBV7-9,TRBJ2-3,TRBD2,-,CASNKGLAGATDTQYF,TGTGCCAGCAATAAAGGGCTAGCGGGGGCCACAGATACGCAGTATTTT
TRBV5-1,TRBJ1-4,TRBD1,-,CASSLGTGTEAEKLFF,TGCGCCAGCAGCTTGGGAACCGGGACAGAGGCTGAAAAACTGTTTTTT
TRBV7-8,TRBJ1-2,-,once,CASSLAGGYQRRGYTF,TGTGCCAGCAGCTTAGCTGGAGGTTACCAGCGGCGGGGCTACACCTTC
TRBV2,TRBJ2-1,-,-,CASRALGNEQFF,TGTGCCAGCAGAGCACTAGGCAATGAGCAGTTCTTC
TRBV5-1,TRBJ1-1,TRBD1,-,CASSLVQGDLTEAFF,TGCGCCAGCAGCTTGGTCCAGGGGGATCTTACTGAAGCTTTCTTT
TRBV19,TRBJ2-7,-,-,CASSSPRDTGEQYF,TGTGCCAGTAGTAGTCCCCGGGACACCGGCGAGCAGTACTTC
TRBV3-1/TRBV3-2,TRBJ2-7,-,-,CASSRNYEQYF,TGTGCCAGCAGCCGTAACTACGAGCAGTACTTC
TRBV5-6,TRBJ2-7,TRBD1,-,CASSLVVGDSVYEQYF,TGTGCCAGCAGCTTGGTCGTGGGGGACAGTGTCTACGAGCAGTACTTC
TRBV7-8,TRBJ1-2,TRBD1,few,CASSSRDRVFVNYGYTF,TGTGCCAGCAGCTCCCGGGACAGGGTGTTTGTAAACTATGGCTACACCTTC
TRBV7-8,TRBJ2-7,TRBD2,few,CASSSRSGDRFYEQYF,TGTGCCAGCAGCTCCCGCAGCGGGGATCGTTTTTACGAGCAGTACTTC
TRBV4-2,TRBJ1-4,-,-,CASSQGTIAGEKLFF,TGTGCCAGCAGCCAAGGGACGATAGCGGGTGAAAAACTGTTTTTT
TRBV6-1,TRBJ2-1,-,-,CASTELRSIYNEQFF,TGTGCCAGCACTGAGTTGCGGTCAATCTACAATGAGCAGTTCTTC